The present entry profiles one TCR beta chain with its context. Antigen specificity is unknown. Treatment of the sample: oral pan-JAK inhibitor, 5-10 mg twice daily. This specimen belongs to a study of CD8+ T cells in alopecia areata. Study-wide results and caveats: Sequence data from scalp samples additionally include resident alphabeta T cells of normal skin. The study found higher clonality in lesional than normal scalp, especially in alopecia totalis/universalis. Because of a solitary nonresponder, the connection of baseline CD8+ expansion to response stays uncertain.

cDNA serving as the sequencing template came from extracted, reverse transcribed RNA. The method was immunoSEQ multiplex PCR; TCRdb's version includes in-frame clones alone and lacks a portion of them. The table has 150,000 to 250,000 clones, over 45% seen once. The germline V gene encodes CDR1 SQVTM and CDR2 ANQGSEA. Between the trimmed V and J ends, which lost 7 bases and 5 bases, there was a span of 16 bases. This CDR3 contains 13 residues. The rearrangement joins TRBV29-1 to TRBJ2-3; D is possibly TRBD2 (6 bases). Sample: CD4+ T cells sorted from blood, taken at week 24, from a patient treated with tofacitinib. The receptor comes from a human donor with alopecia areata. For the CDR3, the DNA is TGCAGCGCCGGGGAGGAGGAAGGAGATACGCAGTATTTT. Its translation is CSAGEEEGDTQYF.